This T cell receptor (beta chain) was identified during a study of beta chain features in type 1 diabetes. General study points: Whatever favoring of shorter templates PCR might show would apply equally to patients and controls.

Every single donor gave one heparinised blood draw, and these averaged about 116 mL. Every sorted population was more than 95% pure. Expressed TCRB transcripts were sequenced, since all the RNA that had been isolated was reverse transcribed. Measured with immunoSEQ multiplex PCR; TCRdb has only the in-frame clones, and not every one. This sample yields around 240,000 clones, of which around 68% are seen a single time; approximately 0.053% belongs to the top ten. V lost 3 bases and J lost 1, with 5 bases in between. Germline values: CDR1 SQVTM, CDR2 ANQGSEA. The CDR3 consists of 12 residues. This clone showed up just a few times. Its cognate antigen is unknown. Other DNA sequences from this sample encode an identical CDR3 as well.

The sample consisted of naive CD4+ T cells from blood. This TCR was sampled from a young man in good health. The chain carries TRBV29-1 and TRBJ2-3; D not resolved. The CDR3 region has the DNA TGCAGCGTTGATGAGGGCACAGATACGCAGTATTTT. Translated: CSVDEGTDTQYF.